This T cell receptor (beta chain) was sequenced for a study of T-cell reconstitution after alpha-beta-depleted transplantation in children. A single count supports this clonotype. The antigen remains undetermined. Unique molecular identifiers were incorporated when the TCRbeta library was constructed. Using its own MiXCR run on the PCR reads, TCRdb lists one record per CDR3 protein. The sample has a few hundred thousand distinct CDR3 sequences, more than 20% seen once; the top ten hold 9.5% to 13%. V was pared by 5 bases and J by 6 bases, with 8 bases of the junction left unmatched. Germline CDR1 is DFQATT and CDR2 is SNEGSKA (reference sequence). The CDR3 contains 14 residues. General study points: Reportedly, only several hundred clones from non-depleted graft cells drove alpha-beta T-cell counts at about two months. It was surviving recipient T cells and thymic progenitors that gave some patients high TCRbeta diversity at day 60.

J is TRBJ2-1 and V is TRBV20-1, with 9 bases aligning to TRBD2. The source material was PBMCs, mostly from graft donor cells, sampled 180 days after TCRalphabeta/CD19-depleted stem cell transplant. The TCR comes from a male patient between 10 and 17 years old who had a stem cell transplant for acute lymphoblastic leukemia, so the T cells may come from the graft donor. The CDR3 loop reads CSALPGTSINEQFF. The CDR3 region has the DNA TGCAGTGCTCTCCCCGGGACTAGCATCAATGAGCAGTTCTTC.